Listed below are T cell receptor beta chains from one sample, sequenced in a study of shared clonotypes between healthy human individuals. TCRdb keeps only in-frame clones here, not all; method: immunoSEQ multiplex PCR. The sample contains about 230,000 clones, over 60% of which appear only once. Input material: memory CD4+ T cells sorted from blood. These TCRs come from a young man in good health. Both conserved end residues are part of each CDR3. A D gene is named only where the DNA matches it firmly. Rows may omit the clone size; those that give it use once, few, many or a size class.

CDR3,DNA,length,D,size,V,J
CASSSYRGNTEAFF,TGTGCCAGCAGCTCATACAGGGGGAACACTGAAGCTTTCTTT,14,TRBD1,once,TRBV7-2,TRBJ1-1
CASSLSHGWMGQPQHF,TGTGCCAGCAGTTTATCGCATGGGTGGATGGGCCAGCCCCAGCATTTT,16,-,-,TRBV27,TRBJ1-5
CASRPSRPGQFF,TGTGCCAGCAGACCTAGCCGCCCTGGGCAGTTCTTC,12,-,-,TRBV7-9,TRBJ2-1
CASSLAVDYEQYF,TGTGCCAGCAGCTTGGCGGTAGACTACGAGCAGTACTTC,13,-,few,TRBV5-5,TRBJ2-7
CASSLATSQQFF,TGTGCCAGCAGCTTAGCGACTAGTCAGCAGTTCTTC,12,-,-,TRBV7-9,TRBJ2-1
CASSSQYNEQFF,TGTGCCAGCAGCTCGCAGTACAATGAGCAGTTCTTC,12,-,-,TRBV7-2,TRBJ2-1
CASSQGDRVNYGYTF,TGCGCCAGCAGCCAAGGGGACAGGGTAAACTATGGCTACACCTTC,15,TRBD1,-,TRBV4-1,TRBJ1-2
CASSGSTNSNQPQHF,TGCGCCAGCTCTGGGTCGACGAATAGCAATCAGCCCCAGCATTTT,15,-,-,TRBV10-2,TRBJ1-5
CASSRSKRAGVDEQFF,TGTGCCAGCAGCAGGTCGAAAAGGGCAGGAGTGGATGAGCAGTTCTTC,16,-,-,TRBV21-1,TRBJ2-1
CASSKETRAYEQYF,TGTGCCAGCAGCAAAGAAACCAGGGCCTACGAGCAGTACTTC,14,-,few,TRBV21-1,TRBJ2-7
CASSPRAGDIQYF,TGCGCCAGCAGCCCCAGGGCCGGAGACATTCAGTACTTC,13,-,-,TRBV10-1,TRBJ2-4
CASREAFGTSLVGAQYF,TGCGCCAGCCGCGAGGCCTTCGGGACTAGCCTTGTTGGGGCGCAGTATTTT,17,TRBD2,-,TRBV10-2,TRBJ2-3
CASSLSPSGGNEQFF,TGTGCCAGCAGTTTATCGCCTAGCGGGGGTAATGAGCAGTTCTTC,15,TRBD2,few,TRBV27,TRBJ2-1
CASSSLAVTYNEQFF,TGTGCCAGCAGCTCCCTAGCGGTTACCTACAATGAGCAGTTCTTC,15,TRBD2,-,TRBV7-9,TRBJ2-1
CASTENTYSNQPQHF,TGTGCCAGCACTGAGAACACCTATAGCAATCAGCCCCAGCATTTT,15,-,many,TRBV28,TRBJ1-5
CASSVDTGSRDEQFF,TGTGCCAGCAGCGTAGATACGGGGTCAAGGGATGAGCAGTTCTTC,15,-,-,TRBV9,TRBJ2-1
CASSWGRIGTIQETQYF,TGCGCCAGCAGCTGGGGCCGAATAGGGACTATACAAGAGACCCAGTACTTC,17,TRBD2,many,TRBV5-1,TRBJ2-5
CASSDPAETGGRYF,TGTGCCAGCAGTGATCCGGCGGAGACCGGAGGACGGTACTTC,14,-,-,TRBV6-1,TRBJ2-7
CASSLDVRDRGPGYTF,TGTGCCAGCAGCTTGGACGTCCGGGACAGGGGGCCGGGCTACACCTTC,16,TRBD1,-,TRBV7-2,TRBJ1-2
CASSLANGNYGYTF,TGTGCCAGCAGCTTGGCCAACGGTAACTATGGCTACACCTTC,14,-,-,TRBV5-4,TRBJ1-2